The 11 T cell receptor beta chains below were found in one sample sequenced in a study of T cell repertoires in cytomegalovirus infection. These receptors' antigens are unknown. From the reads, TCRdb called clonotypes with MiXCR, one entry per CDR3 protein. The data hold roughly 150,000 distinct CDR3 sequences, with about 20% observed a single time. The sample in question was CD8+ T cells from cultured PBMCs, obtained from culture after CMV antigen stimulation. All receptors come from a human donor in good health (CMV status not recorded). Some clones in this sample may be carry-over from other donors' samples.

This clonotype was seen repeatedly, ten times or more. The chain uses TRBV27 and TRBJ2-7; 13 bases map to TRBD2. The CDR3 is 17 amino acids. J gave up 2 bases and V 4 bases, and 8 bases lay outside the gene matches. In germline, CDR1 is MNHEY, CDR2 SMNVEV (reference sequence). CDR3 amino acids: CASSSPGTSGTAYEQYF. The CDR3 nucleotides are TGTGCCAGCAGTTCACCCGGGACTAGCGGGACCGCCTACGAGCAGTACTTC.

The chain employs TRBV2 and TRBJ1-1, with D perhaps TRBD1 (5 bases). The V end lost 4 bases, the J end lost 5 bases, and 8 bases lay between the germline ends. This CDR3 contains 12 residues. Germline V gene data show CDR1 as SNHLY and CDR2 as FYNNEI. The CDR3 sequence is CASSGEGTEAFF. CDR3 nucleotide sequence: TGTGCCAGCAGTGGAGAGGGGACTGAAGCTTTCTTT. The complete variable domain, with remaining parts taken from reference TRBV2 and TRBJ1-1, reads EPEVTQTPSHQVTQMGQEVILRCVPISNHLYFYWYRQILGQKVEFLVSFYNNEISEKSEIFDDQFSVERPDGSNFTLKIRSTKLEDSAMYFCASSGEGTEAFFGQGTRLTVV.

CDR3 coding DNA: TGCAGTGCCCCCGTCGGGAACCCCTACGAGCAGTACTTC. Its translation is CSAPVGNPYEQYF. This chain links TRBV20-1 with TRBJ2-7, with a tentative D call TRBD2 (5 bases). This CDR3 contains 13 residues. Trimming stripped 6 bases from V and 2 bases from J, with 14 bases between. CDR1 is DFQATT, CDR2 SNEGSKA, per germline (reference sequence).

The chain recombines TRBV4-1 with TRBJ1-1; tentatively, D is TRBD1 (5 bases). This CDR3 is built from 14 residues. Germline V gene sequence: CDR1 MGHRA, CDR2 YSYEKL. The CDR3 bases are TGCCAAACCGAGGGCAACACAGGGAACACTGAAGCTTTCTTT. Protein sequence: CQTEGNTGNTEAFF.

The chain carries TRBV6-1 and TRBJ1-6; D unclear. This CDR3 region has 14 residues. Trimming stripped 2 bases from V and 9 bases from J, with 11 bases between. Germline V gene data show CDR1 as MNHNS and CDR2 as SASEGT. The CDR3 here is CASSEYYRLSPLHF. The CDR3 nucleotides read TGTGCCAGCAGTGAATACTATCGGCTTTCACCCCTCCACTTT.

This clonotype has a handful of counts. This chain connects TRBV27 to TRBJ1-5; D is uncertain. Germline lookup yields CDR1 MNHEY and CDR2 SMNVEV (reference sequence). V was shortened by 5 bases and J by 1 base, with 15 bases between the two germline ends. CDR3 size: 16 residues. DNA of the CDR3: TGTGCCAGCAGTCCGGGGAGCGCGTTGAGCAATCAGCCCCAGCATTTT. It encodes CASSPGSALSNQPQHF.

This chain uses TRBV6-1 with TRBJ1-2; no clear D. Germline loops: CDR1 MNHNS, CDR2 SASEGT. There are 16 residues in the CDR3. V was cut by 7 bases and J by 3 bases, with 21 bases left in between. The CDR3 DNA follows: TGTGCCAGCAAGAAAAGAGAAGGGCAGCTATACTATGGCTACACCTTC. This encodes CASKKREGQLYYGYTF.

This clonotype occurred a few times. The chain is built from TRBV12-3 or TRBV12-4 and TRBJ2-5; D is perhaps TRBD2 (6 bases). V was shortened by 8 bases and J by 2 bases, with 15 bases between the two germline ends. The CDR3 is made up of 14 amino acids. CDR3 sequence (DNA): TGTGCCAGCGGGGAGGTCAAGGATCAAGAGACCCAGTACTTC. This encodes CASGEVKDQETQYF.

This clonotype was counted only a few times. The V call is TRBV6-5, the J call TRBJ1-1, with 9 bases that match TRBD1. Trimming at V came to 1 base and at J to 4 bases, leaving 1 base not matched to a gene. This CDR3 comprises 14 residues. CDR1 and CDR2 from the germline V gene are MNHEY and SVGAGI. CDR3 in amino acids: CASSYLGQGTEAFF. CDR3 sequence (DNA): TGTGCCAGCAGTTACTTGGGACAGGGCACTGAAGCTTTCTTT.

The chain has TRBV7-2 and TRBJ2-5; the D gene could be TRBD1 or TRBD2 (5 bases each). Looked up from germline, CDR1 is SGHTA and CDR2 is FQGNSA. Trimming stripped 5 bases from V and 2 bases from J, with 15 bases between. The CDR3 length is 15 residues. The CDR3 loop reads CASSRDGGLQETQYF. The CDR3 DNA reads TGTGCCAGCAGCCGGGACGGAGGACTGCAAGAGACCCAGTACTTC.

This clonotype was seen only a few times. CDR3 residues: CASSRHSGLTYEQYF. The CDR3 bases are TGTGCCAGCAGCCGTCATAGCGGGTTAACCTACGAGCAGTACTTC. The chain combines TRBV27 with TRBJ2-7; 7 positions match TRBD2. From germline, CDR1 is MNHEY and CDR2 SMNVEV (reference sequence). V was clipped by 6 bases and J by 2 bases; unmatched bases: 10. The CDR3 has 15 amino acids.